These 24 T cell receptor beta chains came from one sample sequenced in a study of regulatory T cells. Notes on the study in general: Hydrophobic residues at CDR3 positions 6 and 7 were enriched in conventional CD4+ T cells of CD3G-deficient patients.

Amplification used 52 TRBV primers and 13 TRBJ primers. Sequencing was performed with immunoSEQ multiplex PCR; in TCRdb, only in-frame clones are kept and a portion is missing. This table holds over 30,000 clones, over 90% found once. No antigen is known for these receptors. The sequenced sample consisted of conventional CD4+ T cells sorted from blood. Receptors were obtained from a child aged 2 to 15 with CD3G deficiency.

This chain links TRBV5-1 with TRBJ2-2; no clear D gene. Germline lookup yields CDR1 SGHRS and CDR2 YFSETQ. V was cut by 4 bases and J by 6 bases, with 19 bases left in between. The CDR3 contains 16 residues. The CDR3 bases are TGCGCCAGCAGCGTGGAATGGGGTTTTAGTGCCGGGGAGCTGTTTTTT. Residues: CASSVEWGFSAGELFF.

The chain recombines TRBV6-1 with TRBJ1-1; D uncertain. The ends were cut back, 10 bases at V and 8 bases at J, with 20 bases in the middle. Germline lookup yields CDR1 MNHNS and CDR2 SASEGT. CDR3 length equals 13 residues. CDR3 DNA sequence: TGTGCCACCACCCCTTGGAGGGCGGGAGAAGCTTTCTTT. Its protein product is CATTPWRAGEAFF.

The chain employs TRBV5-1 and TRBJ1-2; D possibly corresponds to TRBD1 (6 bases). Between the trimmed V and J ends, which lost 8 bases and 6 bases, there was a span of 17 bases. The CDR3 has 13 residues. Germline assignment: CDR1 SGHRS and CDR2 YFSETQ. The CDR3 bases are TGCGCCAGTCGAACAGGGCCGGGACATGGCTACACCTTC. Its translation: CASRTGPGHGYTF. The full variable domain, completed using reference TRBV5-1 and TRBJ1-2, is KAGVTQTPRYLIKTRGQQVTLSCSPISGHRSVSWYQQTPGQGLQFLFEYFSETQRNKGNFPGRFSGRQFSNSRSEMNVSTLELGDSALYLCASRTGPGHGYTFGSGTRLTVV.

This clone was detected once. V gene TRBV30 combines with J gene TRBJ2-1, with D uncertain. V shed 2 bases and J shed 9 bases, with 8 bases lying between them. Germline V gene sequence: CDR1 GTSNPN, CDR2 SVGIG (reference sequence). The CDR3 runs 11 residues. CDR3 coding DNA: TGTGCCTGGAGTCGAGGTTTTGAGCAGTTCTTC. Protein: CAWSRGFEQFF.

The V gene is TRBV28, the J gene TRBJ2-3; the D gene could be TRBD1 or TRBD2 (5 bases each). The germline V gene encodes CDR1 MDHEN and CDR2 SYDVKM. The CDR3 is made up of 13 amino acids. V lost 2 bases and J lost 6, with 9 bases in between. The CDR3 nucleotides are TGTGCCAGCAGTTTAGGCAGGGAGGATACGCAGTATTTT. Protein sequence: CASSLGREDTQYF.

V is TRBV28 and J is TRBJ2-5; D gene unclear. V was cut by 2 bases and J by 2 bases, with 6 bases left in between. CDR1 and CDR2 (germline): MDHEN, SYDVKM. The CDR3 has 13 residues. DNA for the CDR3: TGTGCCAGCAGTTTAAGGATACAAGAGACCCAGTACTTC. It specifies CASSLRIQETQYF.

The chain carries TRBV5-1 and TRBJ2-5, with 10 bases fitting TRBD2. This CDR3 is built from 18 residues. Germline V gene sequence: CDR1 SGHRS, CDR2 YFSETQ. Trimming cost V 3 bases and J 1 base; bases outside gene matches: 12. The CDR3 region has the DNA TGCGCCAGCAGCTGGGGGCCTTTAGCGGGAGGTCGCCAAGAGACCCAGTACTTC. Residues: CASSWGPLAGGRQETQYF.

The rearrangement joins TRBV28 to TRBJ1-2; a possible D gene is TRBD1 (6 bases). The germline V gene encodes CDR1 MDHEN and CDR2 SYDVKM. The CDR3 spans 13 residues. V was clipped by 5 bases and J by 4 bases, with 11 bases between them. CDR3 amino acids: CASSPDRTYGYTF. The CDR3 DNA reads as TGTGCCAGCAGTCCAGACAGGACCTATGGCTACACCTTC.

This chain links TRBV6-1 with TRBJ2-2, with TRBD1 as a possible D gene (6 bases). V was pared by 7 bases and J by 6 bases, with 12 bases between. This CDR3 is 13 amino acids long. Germline V gene sequence: CDR1 MNHNS, CDR2 SASEGT. This chain's CDR3 is CASTRQVSGELFF. The CDR3 DNA follows: TGTGCCAGCACCAGACAGGTGTCCGGGGAGCTGTTTTTT.

This clone appeared a single time. V usage is TRBV6-6 and J usage is TRBJ1-2; D unclear. The CDR3 runs 14 residues. CDR1 MNHNY and CDR2 SVGAGI come from the germline V gene (reference sequence). V dropped 0 bases and J dropped 2 bases, with 7 bases sitting between them. The CDR3 bases are TGTGCCAGCAGTTACTCTCAGGCAAACTATGGCTACACCTTC. Translating gives CASSYSQANYGYTF.

The V gene is TRBV28, the J gene TRBJ2-7; D uncertain. V gave up 1 base and J gave up 1 base, with 5 bases separating them. The CDR3 is made up of 13 amino acids. Germline values: CDR1 MDHEN, CDR2 SYDVKM. The CDR3 spells CASSLYGSYEQYF. The CDR3, as DNA: TGTGCCAGCAGTTTATACGGTTCCTACGAGCAGTACTTC. The full variable domain, rest sourced from reference TRBV28 and TRBJ2-7, is DVKVTQSSRYLVKRTGEKVFLECVQDMDHENMFWYRQDPGLGLRLIYFSYDVKMKEKGDIPEGYSVSREKKERFSLILESASTNQTSMYLCASSLYGSYEQYFGPGTRLTVT.

In this sample, this clone turned up a few times. The CDR3 protein is CASSPQSSYNEQFF. The CDR3, as DNA: TGTGCCAGCAGCCCTCAGAGCTCCTACAATGAGCAGTTCTTC. V usage is TRBV6-1 and J usage is TRBJ2-1; D gene ambiguous. This CDR3 region has 14 residues. Germline V gene lookup returns CDR1 MNHNS and CDR2 SASEGT. V lost 6 bases to trimming and J lost 0 bases, with 9 bases between them.

The gene calls are TRBV28 and TRBJ2-7; 8 bases align to TRBD2. The CDR3 has 18 amino acids. CDR1 and CDR2 (germline): MDHEN, SYDVKM. The V gene end was trimmed by 0 bases and the J gene end by 5 bases; junction bases not matched to a gene: 15. The CDR3 reads CASSLWRGSGGRRNEQYF. CDR3 coding DNA: TGTGCCAGCAGTTTATGGCGGGGGAGCGGGGGAAGGCGCAACGAGCAGTACTTC.

The chain has TRBV10-3 and TRBJ2-1, with 7 bases that match TRBD2. The CDR3 is 15 residues long. CDR1 ENHRY and CDR2 SYGVKD come from the germline V gene. The trim removed 4 bases at V and 8 bases at J, leaving 11 bases unmatched. CDR3 protein: CAISARGVGPHEQFF. The CDR3, as DNA: TGTGCCATCAGTGCTCGGGGGGTTGGGCCCCATGAGCAGTTCTTC.

The genes are TRBV5-1 and TRBJ2-2; D is uncertain. Trimming pared 0 bases from V and 4 bases from J, leaving 4 bases between. The V gene's germline CDR1 is SGHRS and CDR2 YFSETQ. The CDR3 sequence is 13 residues long. This CDR3 reads CASSLDRTGELFF. The CDR3 nucleotides are TGCGCCAGCAGCTTGGACCGCACCGGGGAGCTGTTTTTT.

This chain uses TRBV18 with TRBJ2-5; D gene unclear. The ends were cut back, 6 bases at V and 5 bases at J, with 10 bases in the middle. CDR3 size: 12 residues. Germline CDR1 and CDR2: KGHSH and LQKENI. The CDR3 DNA reads as TGTGCCAGCTCTCAACAAGGGGAGACCCAGTACTTC. The encoded protein is CASSQQGETQYF.

V is TRBV28 and J is TRBJ2-7, with 9 bases matching TRBD2. Trimming at V came to 6 bases and at J to 4 bases, leaving 7 bases not matched to a gene. CDR1 MDHEN and CDR2 SYDVKM come from the germline V gene. The CDR3 sequence is 14 residues long. The CDR3 bases are TGTGCCAGCAGGAGCGGGGGGAATATTTACGAGCAGTACTTC. Its translation is CASRSGGNIYEQYF.

DNA for the CDR3: TGTGCCAGTAGTTTCCAGGGGGCGAGGGTCTACGAGCAGTACTTC. Protein: CASSFQGARVYEQYF. The chain uses TRBV19 and TRBJ2-7, with 8 nucleotides matching TRBD1. Trimming took 5 bases from V and 3 from J; bases not matched to a gene: 9. The CDR3 loop spans 15 amino acids. The germline V gene encodes CDR1 LNHDA and CDR2 SQIVND (reference sequence). The variable domain in full, with the rest retrieved from reference TRBV19 and TRBJ2-7, is DGGITQSPKYLFRKEGQNVTLSCEQNLNHDAMYWYRQDPGQGLRLIYYSQIVNDFQKGDIAEGYSVSREKKESFPLTVTSAQKNPTAFYLCASSFQGARVYEQYFGPGTRLTVT.

The chain links TRBV11-2 to TRBJ2-3, with 15 bases identical to TRBD2. The V gene end was trimmed by 4 bases and the J gene end by 4 bases; junction bases not matched to a gene: 9. Germline lookup yields CDR1 SGHAT and CDR2 FQNNGV. The CDR3 is made up of 18 amino acids. The CDR3 sequence: CASSSRGGLAGGSDTQYF. In DNA form, the CDR3 reads TGTGCCAGCAGCTCCCGCGGGGGACTAGCGGGAGGCTCAGATACGCAGTATTTT.

This chain connects TRBV12-2 to TRBJ2-7; the tabulated D call, TRBD1, remains unverified against the DNA. TRBV12-2 is listed as a pseudogene. This CDR3 is 16 amino acids long. The DNA of the CDR3 is TGTGCAAGTCGCTTAGCAGGACAGGGGAGCGGCTACGAGCAGTACTTC. Translated, it gives CASRLAGQGSGYEQYF.

The chain uses TRBV28 and TRBJ2-1, with TRBD2 matching over 11 bases. J gave up 3 bases and V 4 bases, and 5 bases lay outside the gene matches. This CDR3 comprises 16 residues. Germline assignment: CDR1 MDHEN and CDR2 SYDVKM. The CDR3 sequence is CASSSGTSGFYNEQFF. CDR3 nucleotides: TGTGCCAGCAGTTCCGGGACTAGCGGATTCTACAATGAGCAGTTCTTC.

The chain is built from TRBV7-2 and TRBJ2-5; tentative D call: TRBD2 (6 bases). CDR1 and CDR2 from the germline V gene are SGHTA and FQGNSA. The V end lost 5 bases, the J end lost 4 bases, and 14 bases lay between the germline ends. The CDR3 loop spans 14 amino acids. The CDR3 here is CASSALALGETQYF. In DNA form, the CDR3 reads TGTGCCAGCAGCGCACTAGCCTTGGGAGAGACCCAGTACTTC.

This clone was observed a single time. The chain is built from TRBV18 and TRBJ1-1; 7 bases map to TRBD1. Losses at the gene ends were 3 bases for V and 3 bases for J; bases not matched to a gene: 4. Looked up from germline, CDR1 is KGHSH and CDR2 is LQKENI. CDR3 length: 14 amino acids. CDR3 sequence (DNA): TGTGCCAGCTCACCGAGGACAGGAGACACTGAAGCTTTCTTT. It translates to CASSPRTGDTEAFF.

The table lists this clone with a few counts. CDR3 bases: TGTGCCACCTCCTCCGGGTCCAGTGGTCAGCCCCAGCATTTT. Translating it yields CATSSGSSGQPQHF. The chain recombines TRBV19 with TRBJ1-5; the D is unclear. Trimming took 10 bases from V and 6 from J, leaving 19 bases between them. Germline-derived CDR1 and CDR2 are LNHDA and SQIVND (reference sequence). The CDR3 is 14 residues long.